A single sample is the source of the 20 T cell receptor beta chains below, sequenced in a study of T-cell memory formation after mild COVID-19. TCRdb reprocessed the 5' RACE reads via MiXCR and lists one record per CDR3 protein. The repertoire has fewer than 650,000 distinct CDR3 sequences, less than 25% of them found once; the top ten carry approximately 8%. Sequencing was performed on PBMCs or a T cell subset sorted from them (not recorded which). Receptors were obtained from an adult woman who had mild COVID-19 (a few samples of this study predate the infection). Cell type and time point are not known.

This clonotype has only a few counts. The V and J genes are TRBV15 and TRBJ2-4, with TRBD1 matching 12 bases. This CDR3 has 18 residues. Germline V gives CDR1 LNHNV, CDR2 YYDKDF (reference sequence). V trimming: 3 bases; J trimming: 6 bases; junction bases outside the gene matches: 12. The CDR3, as DNA: TGTGCCACCAGCAGGATCGGGACAGGGGGCGTTCGGGGAAACATTCAGTACTTC. Residues: CATSRIGTGGVRGNIQYF.

The V gene is TRBV30, the J gene TRBJ2-1; a possible D gene is TRBD2 (7 bases). Trimming removed 1 base from V and 5 bases from J, with 21 bases in between. Germline CDR1 reads GTSNPN; CDR2 reads SVGIG (reference sequence). The CDR3 runs to 17 residues. In DNA form, the CDR3 reads TGTGCCTGGAGTGGCTTGAAGCGGGACAAGACCAACAATGAGCAGTTCTTC. Its translation is CAWSGLKRDKTNNEQFF.

The chain recombines TRBV7-9 with TRBJ2-1; 10 nucleotides line up with TRBD2. CDR3 length equals 17 residues. CDR1 is SEHNR, CDR2 FQNEAQ, per germline (reference sequence). V trimming: 5 bases; J trimming: 0 bases; junction bases outside the gene matches: 7. CDR3 bases: TGTGCCAGCAGCCCCACCGGGACTAGCGACTCCTACAATGAGCAGTTCTTC. Amino acids: CASSPTGTSDSYNEQFF.

The chain uses TRBV5-1 and TRBJ2-4, with D perhaps TRBD1 (5 bases). The germline V and J ends were trimmed by 4 bases and 5 bases, with 16 bases remaining between them. Looked up from germline, CDR1 is SGHRS and CDR2 is YFSETQ. The CDR3 runs 15 residues. The CDR3 spells CASSAPGPLENIQYF. The CDR3 nucleotides are TGCGCCAGCAGCGCCCCAGGGCCCCTGGAAAACATTCAGTACTTC.

As to this clonotype: One end of the junction fails to match germline, which may point to a read error. The J gene is TRBJ2-3, the V gene TRBV7-7, with a possible D match to TRBD2 (6 bases). The length of the CDR3 is 15 residues. CDR1 is SSHAT and CDR2 is FNYEAQ in the germline V gene (reference sequence). For the CDR3, the DNA is TGTGCTAGCAGCTTATCTGGACTAAGCACAGATACGCAGTATTTT. This codes for CASSLSGLSTDTQYF. The full variable domain, in which reference TRBV7-7 and TRBJ2-3 provide the parts outside the CDR3, is GAGVSQSPRYKVTKRGQDVTLRCDPISSHATLYWYQQALGQGPEFLTYFNYEAQPDKSGLPSDRFSAERPEGSISTLTIQRTEQRDSAMYRCASSLSGLSTDTQYFGPGTRLTVL.

The CDR3 is CATSKVRGANTEAFF. CDR3 DNA sequence: TGTGCCACCTCCAAGGTCCGGGGGGCTAACACTGAAGCTTTCTTT. The chain employs TRBV24-1 and TRBJ1-1; TRBD1 is a possible D gene (6 bases). Germline V gene sequence: CDR1 KGHDR, CDR2 SFDVKD. The CDR3 is 15 amino acids. The V end was cut by 9 bases, the J end by 2 bases, with 18 bases between.

This clonotype came up many times. V is TRBV12-3 or TRBV12-4 and J is TRBJ2-5, with D unclear. The CDR3 has 12 residues. Between the trimmed V and J ends, which lost 5 bases and 5 bases, there was a span of 9 bases. CDR3 protein: CASSPPSETQYF. As DNA, the CDR3 is TGTGCCAGCAGTCCCCCCTCCGAGACCCAGTACTTC.

This clonotype was recorded a few times. This CDR3 reads CASGRPTGELFF. The CDR3 DNA reads as TGTGCCAGCGGCAGACCGACCGGGGAGCTGTTTTTT. The V call is TRBV7-3, the J call TRBJ2-2, with D hard to call. The length of the CDR3 is 12 residues. V was pared by 8 bases and J by 5 bases, with 9 bases between. The germline V gene has CDR1 SGHTA and CDR2 FQGTGA.

This clonotype was found a few times. The J gene is TRBJ1-5, the V gene TRBV12-3 or TRBV12-4, with D possibly being TRBD1 (6 bases). This CDR3 region has 17 residues. Trimming stripped 7 bases from V and 0 bases from J, with 19 bases between. The CDR3 region is CASTDWGQTHSNQPQHF. In nucleotides, the CDR3 is TGTGCCAGCACCGACTGGGGGCAGACCCATAGCAATCAGCCCCAGCATTTT.

This clonotype was seen a few times. V and J are TRBV7-2 and TRBJ2-1; no clear D. Germline V gene data show CDR1 as SGHTA and CDR2 as FQGNSA. The CDR3 is 11 amino acids. Deletions cut 7 bases from V and 13 bases from J, with 14 bases between. The CDR3 DNA follows: TGTGCCAGCACTTTGGCAGTAATACAGTTCTTC. Its translation is CASTLAVIQFF.

This clonotype was counted only a few times. The V call is TRBV5-1, the J call TRBJ1-6; TRBD1 agrees at 9 bases. CDR3 length equals 14 residues. Germline CDR1 and CDR2: SGHRS and YFSETQ. After removal of 5 bases from V and 8 bases from J, the junction contained 5 bases not matched to a gene. CDR3 loop: CASRGDREDSPLHF. CDR3 nucleotides: TGCGCCAGCAGGGGGGACAGGGAAGATTCACCCCTCCACTTT.

This clonotype was counted only a few times. The chain combines TRBV20-1 with TRBJ2-5; TRBD2 aligns across 13 bases. The ends lost 0 bases at V and 2 bases at J; junction bases unmatched: 9. Germline V CDR1 and CDR2: DFQATT, SNEGSKA (reference sequence). This CDR3 region has 18 residues. CDR3 loop: CSARDEGLAGIPQETQYF. In nucleotides, the CDR3 is TGCAGTGCTAGAGATGAGGGACTAGCGGGGATCCCTCAAGAGACCCAGTACTTC.

This rearrangement joins TRBV7-8 to TRBJ1-6; D perhaps matches TRBD1 (6 bases). This CDR3 is built from 14 residues. The germline gives CDR1 SGHVS, CDR2 FQNEAQ. V was pared by 7 bases and J by 9 bases, with 16 bases between. Here the CDR3 reads CASNLNRDGSPLHF. The CDR3 bases are TGTGCCAGCAACTTGAACAGGGACGGTTCACCCCTCCACTTT.

V and J are TRBV10-2 and TRBJ2-3, with 7 bases fitting TRBD1. This CDR3 is 15 amino acids long. Germline V gene lookup returns CDR1 WSHSY and CDR2 SAAADI. With V trimmed by 5 bases and J by 0 bases, 5 bases remained unmatched. CDR3 nucleotides: TGCGCCAGCAGTCCGGACAGGATTAGCACAGATACGCAGTATTTT. This encodes CASSPDRISTDTQYF.

This rearrangement joins TRBV6-6 to TRBJ1-5; possible D gene TRBD1, 6 bases. Germline CDR1 MNHNY, CDR2 SVGAGI (reference sequence). Between the trimmed V and J ends, which lost 6 bases and 0 bases, there was a span of 24 bases. The CDR3 is made up of 19 amino acids. In DNA form, the CDR3 reads TGTGCCAGCAGCCACACCCAACTCCGGGGGCCATATAGCAATCAGCCCCAGCATTTT. It encodes CASSHTQLRGPYSNQPQHF.

The chain couples TRBV6-6 to TRBJ2-5; D unresolved. Germline loops: CDR1 MNHNY, CDR2 SVGAGI (reference sequence). Trimming pared 2 bases from V and 4 bases from J, leaving 11 bases between. The CDR3 runs 14 residues. CDR3 sequence (DNA): TGTGCCAGCAGTTACGGGCGGTCCCGAGAGACCCAGTACTTC. It encodes CASSYGRSRETQYF.

CDR3 coding DNA: TGTGCCAGCAGCCCGGGACTAGAAACCAAAAACATTCAGTACTTC. It encodes CASSPGLETKNIQYF. The V gene is TRBV5-4, the J gene TRBJ2-4, with TRBD2 matching 8 bases. The V and J ends lost 4 bases and 2 bases, in that order; junction bases with no gene match: 5. The germline V gene has CDR1 SGHNT and CDR2 YYREEE (reference sequence). The CDR3 is 15 residues long.

This clonotype occurred a few times. The chain combines TRBV15 with TRBJ1-1, with D unclear. CDR3 length: 15 residues. Trimming shortened V by 0 bases and J by 1 base, and 9 bases separated the two germline ends. CDR1 is LNHNV, CDR2 YYDKDF, per germline (reference sequence). CDR3 in amino acids: CATSRDREGNTEAFF. The CDR3 DNA reads as TGTGCCACCAGCAGAGATCGGGAGGGGAACACTGAAGCTTTCTTT.

The table lists this clonotype with many counts. The CDR3 nucleotides read TGTGCCACCAGTAGCCAGGACTATGGCTACACCTTC. The encoded protein is CATSSQDYGYTF. The gene calls are TRBV24-1 and TRBJ1-2; D gene unclear. From germline, CDR1 is KGHDR and CDR2 SFDVKD. The V end was cut by 6 bases, the J end by 3 bases, with 7 bases between. The CDR3 has 12 residues.

The chain couples TRBV21-1 to TRBJ1-2. TRBV21-1 is deemed a pseudogene. This CDR3 comprises 16 residues. In DNA, the CDR3 is TGTGCCAGCACTTCGGGGGGGACCCATCCTAACTATGGCTACACCTTC. Translated: CASTSGGTHPNYGYTF.